This note documents a single T cell receptor beta chain sequence. This record belongs to a study of blood T cell repertoires in COVID-19. Study-wide context: Researchers got acute and convalescent COVID-19 samples from the United States, Italy and Spain. Nucleic acid was either cDNA or gDNA, and it came from T cells, B-cell-depleted T cells, or PBMCs.

Participants spanned ages about 18 to 90 years and resided in roughly 22 US areas. Cohort assignment relied on participant-reported clinical history. CDR1 and CDR2 (germline): SGDLS, YYNGEE. Trimming took 0 bases from V and 5 from J; bases not matched to a gene: 4. This CDR3 is built from 14 residues. Sequenced by immunoSEQ multiplex PCR; TCRdb stores in-frame clones only, minus some. Here the sample spans about 250,000 clones, about four fifths being singletons. The sequenced material came from PBMCs or T cells enriched from blood (not recorded which). The TCR sequence derives from a woman aged 35 to 49 who had been exposed to COVID-19. The chain joins TRBV9 to TRBJ1-2; 7 nucleotides align to TRBD1. The CDR3 reads CASSVEAGGYGYTF. In DNA form, the CDR3 reads TGTGCCAGCAGCGTAGAGGCAGGGGGGTATGGCTACACCTTC. The entire variable domain, with the rest obtained from reference TRBV9 and TRBJ1-2, is as follows: DSGVTQTPKHLITATGQRVTLRCSPRSGDLSVYWYQQSLDQGLQFLIQYYNGEERAKGNILERFSAQQFPDLHSELNLSSLELGDSALYFCASSVEAGGYGYTFGSGTRLTVV.